The sequence of this TCR beta chain was determined in a study of shared clonotypes between healthy human individuals. The overall study: A couple of women and three men aged 18 to 49 made up the donors. Three plates were used per donor for CD4 naive, three for CD4 memory, two for CD8 naive and one for CD8 memory.

Study findings and constraints: A handful of donors held about 5% of naive CD4 clonotypes in common.

As concerns this clone: Its antigen is not known.

The CDR3 spans 13 residues. Germline V gene sequence: CDR1 SGHVS, CDR2 FNYEAQ. V was shortened by 2 bases and J by 4 bases, with 6 bases between the two germline ends. In the original analysis: Filtering differed for immunoSEQ, which gave only junction sequences without quality scores. The data were produced by immunoSEQ multiplex PCR, yet TCRdb's version contains in-frame clones alone and is incomplete. V, J and clone size reflect that table, while D and trimming were determined from the DNA. The data hold some 1.5 million clones, with about 96% observed a single time. V usage is TRBV7-6 and J usage is TRBJ1-5; D gene unclear. This clonotype was obtained from a man aged 25 to 45 in good health. The specimen was naive CD4+ T cells sorted from blood. Subset reported: CD45RA+ positively selected. The CDR3 DNA reads TGTGCCAGCAGCTTACGAGCAAATCAGCCCCAGCATTTT. Protein: CASSLRANQPQHF.